This entry describes one T cell receptor (beta chain). Its cognate antigen is unknown. A junction end diverges from the germline sequence, so it may reflect a read error. These data originate in a study of CD8+CD57+ T cells in acquired aplastic anemia. Background on the study: The mean DNA yield obtained from sorted CD4+ and CD8+ cells came to around 3 ug. Where healthy donors were concerned, CD4+ cells averaged approximately 10 million reads. Study-wide findings and caveats: Patients and controls shared about 30 CD8+ CDR3 sequences.

The CDR3 extends over 18 amino acids. CDR1 is SGHTA and CDR2 is FQGNSA in the germline V gene. According to the study, genomic DNA was the template for TCR beta VDJ and CDR3 profiling. Each CDR3 protein gets one entry after TCRdb re-called the reads with MiXCR. The sample includes about 220,000 distinct CDR3 sequences, 34% of them seen just once. Source material: sorted CD4+, CD8+, or CD8+CD57+ T cells (not recorded which) from PBMCs. The chain links TRBV7-2 to TRBJ2-3; TRBD1 matches at 9 bases. This clonotype was sampled from a human donor in good health, serving as a control. The CDR3 region is CAGSLVGTGQGRADTQYF. CDR3 sequence (DNA): TGTGCCGGCAGCTTAGTGGGGACGGGACAGGGTAGGGCAGATACGCAGTATTTT.